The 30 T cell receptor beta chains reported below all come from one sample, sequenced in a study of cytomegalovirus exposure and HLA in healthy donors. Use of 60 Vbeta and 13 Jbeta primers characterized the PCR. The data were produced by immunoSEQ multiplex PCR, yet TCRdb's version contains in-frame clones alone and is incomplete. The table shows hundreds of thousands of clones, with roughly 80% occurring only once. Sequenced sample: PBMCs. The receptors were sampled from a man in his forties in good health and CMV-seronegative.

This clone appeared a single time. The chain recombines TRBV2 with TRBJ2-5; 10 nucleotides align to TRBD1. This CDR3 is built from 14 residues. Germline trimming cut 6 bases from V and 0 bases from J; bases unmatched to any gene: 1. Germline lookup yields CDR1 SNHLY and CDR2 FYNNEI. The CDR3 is CASRDRGHQETQYF. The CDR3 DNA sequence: TGTGCCAGCAGAGACAGGGGGCACCAAGAGACCCAGTACTTC.

CDR3: CASSQGGSSYEQYF. In nucleotides, the CDR3 is TGTGCCAGCAGCCAAGGCGGGAGCTCCTACGAGCAGTACTTC. The V call is TRBV4-2, the J call TRBJ2-7; 7 bases map to TRBD2. From germline, CDR1 is LGHNA and CDR2 YNFKEQ. Trimming cost V 1 base and J 0 bases; bases outside gene matches: 0. The CDR3 contains 14 residues.

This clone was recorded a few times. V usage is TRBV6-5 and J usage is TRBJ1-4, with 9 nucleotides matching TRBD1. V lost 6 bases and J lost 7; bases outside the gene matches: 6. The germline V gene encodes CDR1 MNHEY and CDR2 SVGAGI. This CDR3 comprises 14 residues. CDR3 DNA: TGTGCCAGCAGAACAGGGGGCAAGAGTGAAAAACTGTTTTTT. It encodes CASRTGGKSEKLFF.

The CDR3 DNA is TGTGCCAGTAGTACCTGGGGACAAAACACTAACACCGGGGAGCTGTTTTTT. It specifies CASSTWGQNTNTGELFF. J is TRBJ2-2 and V is TRBV19, with a tentative D call TRBD1 (6 bases). CDR1 is LNHDA and CDR2 is SQIVND in the germline V gene (reference sequence). The CDR3 is 17 amino acids. V was shortened by 4 bases and J by 2 bases, with 17 bases between the two germline ends.

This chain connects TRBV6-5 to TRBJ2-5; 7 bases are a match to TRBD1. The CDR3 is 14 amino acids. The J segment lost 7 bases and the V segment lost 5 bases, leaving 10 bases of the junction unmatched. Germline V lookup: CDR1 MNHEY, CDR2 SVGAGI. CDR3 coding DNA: TGTGCCAGCAGTGAGGGACAGCGTACGGGGACCCAGTACTTC. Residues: CASSEGQRTGTQYF.

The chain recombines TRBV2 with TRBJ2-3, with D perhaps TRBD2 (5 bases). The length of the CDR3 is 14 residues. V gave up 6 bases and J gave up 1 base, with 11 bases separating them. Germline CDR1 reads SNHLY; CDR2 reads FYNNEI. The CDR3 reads CASRAGGGTDTQYF. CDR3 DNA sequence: TGTGCCAGCAGGGCAGGAGGTGGCACAGATACGCAGTATTTT.

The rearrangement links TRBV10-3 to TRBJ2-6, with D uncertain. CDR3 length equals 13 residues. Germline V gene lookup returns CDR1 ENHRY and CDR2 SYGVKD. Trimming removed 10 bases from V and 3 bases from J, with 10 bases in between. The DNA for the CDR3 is TGTGCCACCCACTCGGGTGGGGCCAACGTCCTGACTTTC. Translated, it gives CATHSGGANVLTF.

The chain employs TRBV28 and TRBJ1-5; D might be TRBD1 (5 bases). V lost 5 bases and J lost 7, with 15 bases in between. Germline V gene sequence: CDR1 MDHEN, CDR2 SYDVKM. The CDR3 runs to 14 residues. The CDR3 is CASSAGGDAQPQHF. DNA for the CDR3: TGTGCCAGCAGTGCGGGGGGTGACGCCCAGCCCCAGCATTTT.

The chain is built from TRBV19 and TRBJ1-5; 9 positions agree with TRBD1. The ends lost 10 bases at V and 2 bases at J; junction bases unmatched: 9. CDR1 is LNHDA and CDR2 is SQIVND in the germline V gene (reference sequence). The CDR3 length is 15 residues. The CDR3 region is CATEDRGGGNQPQHF. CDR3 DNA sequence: TGTGCCACCGAGGACAGGGGAGGGGGCAATCAGCCCCAGCATTTT.

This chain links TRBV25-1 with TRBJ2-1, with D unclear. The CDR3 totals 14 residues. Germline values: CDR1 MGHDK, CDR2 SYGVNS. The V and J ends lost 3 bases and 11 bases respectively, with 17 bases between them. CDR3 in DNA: TGTGCCAGCAGTGATACCTACTCTAGAGCGCAGCAGTTCTTC. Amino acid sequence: CASSDTYSRAQQFF.

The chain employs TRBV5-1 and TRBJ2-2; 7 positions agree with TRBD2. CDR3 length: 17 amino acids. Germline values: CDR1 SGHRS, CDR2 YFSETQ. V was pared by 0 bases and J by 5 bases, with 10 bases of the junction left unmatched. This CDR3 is CASSLVRGGSETGELFF. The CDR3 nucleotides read TGCGCCAGCAGCTTGGTGAGGGGAGGGAGTGAGACCGGGGAGCTGTTTTTT.

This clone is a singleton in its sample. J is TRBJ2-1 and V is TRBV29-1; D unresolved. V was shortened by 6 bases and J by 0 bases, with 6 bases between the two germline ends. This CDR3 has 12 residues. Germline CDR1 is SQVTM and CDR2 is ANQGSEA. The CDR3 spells CSVDNSYNEQFF. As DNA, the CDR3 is TGCAGCGTAGACAACTCCTACAATGAGCAGTTCTTC.

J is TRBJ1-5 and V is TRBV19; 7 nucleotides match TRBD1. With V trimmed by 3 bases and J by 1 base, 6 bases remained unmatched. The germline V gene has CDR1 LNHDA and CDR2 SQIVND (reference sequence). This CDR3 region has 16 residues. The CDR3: CASSILRGQSNQPQHF. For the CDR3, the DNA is TGTGCCAGTAGTATTTTGAGGGGGCAGAGCAATCAGCCCCAGCATTTT.

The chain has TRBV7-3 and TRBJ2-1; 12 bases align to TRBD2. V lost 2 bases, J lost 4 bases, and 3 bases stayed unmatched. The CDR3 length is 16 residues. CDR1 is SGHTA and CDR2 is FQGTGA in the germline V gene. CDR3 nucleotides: TGTGCCAGCAGCTTAGCCACTAGCGGGGGGTACAATGAGCAGTTCTTC. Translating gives CASSLATSGGYNEQFF.

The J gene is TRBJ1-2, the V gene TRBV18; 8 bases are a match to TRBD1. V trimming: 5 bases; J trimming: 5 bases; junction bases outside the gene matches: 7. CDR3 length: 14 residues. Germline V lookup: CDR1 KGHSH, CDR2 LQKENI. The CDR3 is CASSTRDRMYGYTF. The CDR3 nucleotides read TGTGCCAGCTCAACTCGGGACAGGATGTATGGCTACACCTTC.

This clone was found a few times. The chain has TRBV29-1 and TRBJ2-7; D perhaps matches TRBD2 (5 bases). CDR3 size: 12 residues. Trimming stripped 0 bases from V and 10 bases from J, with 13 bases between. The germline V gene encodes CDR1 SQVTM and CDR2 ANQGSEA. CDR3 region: CSVEDRRGGQYF. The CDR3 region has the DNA TGCAGCGTTGAAGATAGAAGAGGAGGACAGTACTTC.

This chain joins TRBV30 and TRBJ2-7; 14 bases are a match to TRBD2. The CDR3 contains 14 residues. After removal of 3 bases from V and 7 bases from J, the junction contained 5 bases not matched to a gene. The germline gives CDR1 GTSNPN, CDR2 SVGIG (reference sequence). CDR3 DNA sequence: TGTGCCTGGAGCGGACTAGCGGGAGGCTGGGAGCAGTACTTC. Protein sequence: CAWSGLAGGWEQYF.

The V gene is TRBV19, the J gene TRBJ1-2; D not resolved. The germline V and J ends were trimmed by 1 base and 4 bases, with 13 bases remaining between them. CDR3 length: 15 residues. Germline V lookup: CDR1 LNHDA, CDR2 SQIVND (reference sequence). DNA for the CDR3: TGTGCCAGTAGTATAGGCGGGCGAACAACCTATGGCTACACCTTC. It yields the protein CASSIGGRTTYGYTF.

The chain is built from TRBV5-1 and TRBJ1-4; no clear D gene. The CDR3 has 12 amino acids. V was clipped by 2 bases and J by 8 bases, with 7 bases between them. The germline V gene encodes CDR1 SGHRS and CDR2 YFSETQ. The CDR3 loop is CASSLSGEKLFF. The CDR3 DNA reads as TGCGCCAGCAGCTTATCAGGAGAAAAACTGTTTTTT. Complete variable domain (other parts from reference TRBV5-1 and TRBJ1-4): KAGVTQTPRYLIKTRGQQVTLSCSPISGHRSVSWYQQTPGQGLQFLFEYFSETQRNKGNFPGRFSGRQFSNSRSEMNVSTLELGDSALYLCASSLSGEKLFFGSGTQLSVL.

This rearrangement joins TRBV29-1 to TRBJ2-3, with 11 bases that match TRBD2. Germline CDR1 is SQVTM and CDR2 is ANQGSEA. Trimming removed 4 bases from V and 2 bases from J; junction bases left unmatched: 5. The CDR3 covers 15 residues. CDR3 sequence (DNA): TGCAGCGTTGTCCTAGCGGGGGGACACACAGATACGCAGTATTTT. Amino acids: CSVVLAGGHTDTQYF.

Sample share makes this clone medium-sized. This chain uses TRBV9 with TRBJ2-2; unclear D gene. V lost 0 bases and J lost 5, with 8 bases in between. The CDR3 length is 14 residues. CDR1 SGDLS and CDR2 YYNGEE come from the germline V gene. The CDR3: CASSVAYRTGELFF. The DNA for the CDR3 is TGTGCCAGCAGCGTAGCCTACCGGACCGGGGAGCTGTTTTTT.

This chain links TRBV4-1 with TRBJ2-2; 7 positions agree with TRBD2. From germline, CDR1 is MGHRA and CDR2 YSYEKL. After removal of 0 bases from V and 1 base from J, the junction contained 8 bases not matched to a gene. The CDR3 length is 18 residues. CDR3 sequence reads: CASSQDSLAEMNTGELFF. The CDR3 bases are TGCGCCAGCAGCCAAGATAGTCTAGCGGAGATGAACACCGGGGAGCTGTTTTTT.

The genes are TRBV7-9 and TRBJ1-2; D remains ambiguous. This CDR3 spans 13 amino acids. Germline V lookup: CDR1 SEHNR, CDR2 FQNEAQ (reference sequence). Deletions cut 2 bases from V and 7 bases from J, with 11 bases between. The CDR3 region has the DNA TGTGCCAGCAGCTTACCCGATAGTAGTGGCTACACCTTC. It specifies CASSLPDSSGYTF.

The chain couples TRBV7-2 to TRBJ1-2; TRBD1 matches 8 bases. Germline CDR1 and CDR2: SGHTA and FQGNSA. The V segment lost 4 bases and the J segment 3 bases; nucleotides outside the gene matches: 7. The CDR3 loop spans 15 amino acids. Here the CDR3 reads CASSSNPGQDYGYTF. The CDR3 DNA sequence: TGTGCCAGCAGCTCCAACCCGGGACAGGACTATGGCTACACCTTC.

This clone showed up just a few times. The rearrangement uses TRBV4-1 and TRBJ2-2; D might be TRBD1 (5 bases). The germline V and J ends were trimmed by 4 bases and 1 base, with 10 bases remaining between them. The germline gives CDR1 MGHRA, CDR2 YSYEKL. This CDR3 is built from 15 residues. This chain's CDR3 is CASSLGDGNTGELFF. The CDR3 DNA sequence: TGCGCCAGCAGCCTAGGGGATGGGAACACCGGGGAGCTGTTTTTT.

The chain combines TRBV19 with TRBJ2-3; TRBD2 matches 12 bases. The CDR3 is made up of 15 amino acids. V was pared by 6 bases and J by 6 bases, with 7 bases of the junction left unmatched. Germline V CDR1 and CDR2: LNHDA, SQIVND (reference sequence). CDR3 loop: CASSTSLAGGDTQYF. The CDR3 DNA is TGTGCCAGTAGCACCTCTCTAGCGGGGGGGGATACGCAGTATTTT.

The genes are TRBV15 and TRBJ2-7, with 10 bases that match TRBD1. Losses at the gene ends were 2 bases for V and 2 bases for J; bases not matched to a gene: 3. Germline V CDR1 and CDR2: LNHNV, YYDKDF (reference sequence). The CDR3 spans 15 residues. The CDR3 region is CATSRTGQGTYEQYF. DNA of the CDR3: TGTGCCACCAGCAGAACGGGACAGGGGACCTACGAGCAGTACTTC. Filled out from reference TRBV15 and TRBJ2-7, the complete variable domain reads DAMVIQNPRYQVTQFGKPVTLSCSQTLNHNVMYWYQQKSSQAPKLLFHYYDKDFNNEADTPDNFQSRRPNTSFCFLDIRSPGLGDTAMYLCATSRTGQGTYEQYFGPGTRLTVT.

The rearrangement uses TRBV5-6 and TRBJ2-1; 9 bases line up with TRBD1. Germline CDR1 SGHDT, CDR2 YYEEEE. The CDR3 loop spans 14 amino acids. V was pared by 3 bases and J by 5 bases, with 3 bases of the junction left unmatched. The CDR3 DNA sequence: TGTGCCAGCAGCTGGACAGGGGCTAACAATGAGCAGTTCTTC. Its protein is CASSWTGANNEQFF.

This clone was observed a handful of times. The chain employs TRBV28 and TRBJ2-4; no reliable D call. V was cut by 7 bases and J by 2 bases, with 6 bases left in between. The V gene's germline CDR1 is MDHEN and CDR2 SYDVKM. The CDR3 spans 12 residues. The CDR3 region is CASKRPKNIQYF. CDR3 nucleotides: TGTGCCAGCAAGAGGCCCAAAAACATTCAGTACTTC.

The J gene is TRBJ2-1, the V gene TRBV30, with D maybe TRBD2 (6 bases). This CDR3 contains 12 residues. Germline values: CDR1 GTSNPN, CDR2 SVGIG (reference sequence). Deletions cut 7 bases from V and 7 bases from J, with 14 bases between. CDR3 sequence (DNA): TGTGCCTACCCCGTGGGAGGTAATGAGCAGTTCTTC. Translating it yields CAYPVGGNEQFF.